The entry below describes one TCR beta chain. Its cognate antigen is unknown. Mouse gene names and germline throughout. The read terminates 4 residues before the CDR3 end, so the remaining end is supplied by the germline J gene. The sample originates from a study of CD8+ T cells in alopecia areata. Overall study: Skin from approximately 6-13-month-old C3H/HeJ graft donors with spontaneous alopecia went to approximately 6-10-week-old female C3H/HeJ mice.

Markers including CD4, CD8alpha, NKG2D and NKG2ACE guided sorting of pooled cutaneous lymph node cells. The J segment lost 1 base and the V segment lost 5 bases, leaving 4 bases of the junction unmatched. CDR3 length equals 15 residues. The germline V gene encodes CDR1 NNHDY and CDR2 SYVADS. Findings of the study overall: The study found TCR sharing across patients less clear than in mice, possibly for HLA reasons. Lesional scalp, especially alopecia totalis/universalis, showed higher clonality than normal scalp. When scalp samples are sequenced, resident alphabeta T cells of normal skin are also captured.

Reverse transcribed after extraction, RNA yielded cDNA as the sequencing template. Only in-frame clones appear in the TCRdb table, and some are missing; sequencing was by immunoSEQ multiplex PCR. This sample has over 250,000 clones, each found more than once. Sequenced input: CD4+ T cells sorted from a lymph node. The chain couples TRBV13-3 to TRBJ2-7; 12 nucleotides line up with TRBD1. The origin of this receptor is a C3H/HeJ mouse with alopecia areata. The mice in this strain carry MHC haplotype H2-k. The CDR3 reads CASRGTGGESYEQYF. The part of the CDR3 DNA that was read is TGTGCCAGCAGAGGGACAGGGGGCGAGTCCTAT.